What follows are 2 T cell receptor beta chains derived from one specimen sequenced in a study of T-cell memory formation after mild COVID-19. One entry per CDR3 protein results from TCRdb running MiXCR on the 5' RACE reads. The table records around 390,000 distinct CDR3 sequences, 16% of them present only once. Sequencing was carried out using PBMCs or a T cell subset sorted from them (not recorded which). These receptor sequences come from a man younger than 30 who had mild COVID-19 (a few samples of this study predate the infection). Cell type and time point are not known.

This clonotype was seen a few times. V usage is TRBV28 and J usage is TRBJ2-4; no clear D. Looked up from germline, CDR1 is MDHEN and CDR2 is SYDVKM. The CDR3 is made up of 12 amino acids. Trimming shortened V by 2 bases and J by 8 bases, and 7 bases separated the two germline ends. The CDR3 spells CASSLSMDIQYF. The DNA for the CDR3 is TGTGCCAGCAGTTTAAGTATGGACATTCAGTACTTC.

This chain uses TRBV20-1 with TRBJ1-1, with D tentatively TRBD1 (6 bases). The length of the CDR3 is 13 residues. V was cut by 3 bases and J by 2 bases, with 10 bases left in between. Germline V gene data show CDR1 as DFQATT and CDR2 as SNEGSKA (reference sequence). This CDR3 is CSASGTPNTEAFF. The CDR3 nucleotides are TGCAGTGCTAGCGGGACACCTAACACTGAAGCTTTCTTT.